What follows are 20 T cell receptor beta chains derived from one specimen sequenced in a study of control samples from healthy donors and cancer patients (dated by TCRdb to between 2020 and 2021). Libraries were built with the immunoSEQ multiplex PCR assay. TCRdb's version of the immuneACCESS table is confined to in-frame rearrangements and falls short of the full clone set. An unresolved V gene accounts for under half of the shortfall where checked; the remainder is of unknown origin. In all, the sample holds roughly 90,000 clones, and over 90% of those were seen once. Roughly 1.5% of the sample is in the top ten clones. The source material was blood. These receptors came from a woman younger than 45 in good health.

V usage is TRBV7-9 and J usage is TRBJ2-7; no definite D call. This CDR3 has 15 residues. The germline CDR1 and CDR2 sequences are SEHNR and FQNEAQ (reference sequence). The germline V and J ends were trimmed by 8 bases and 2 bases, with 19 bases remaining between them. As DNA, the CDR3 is TGTGCCAGCTCTCGAATCGGCGGAAGTGCCTACGAGCAGTACTTC. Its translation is CASSRIGGSAYEQYF.

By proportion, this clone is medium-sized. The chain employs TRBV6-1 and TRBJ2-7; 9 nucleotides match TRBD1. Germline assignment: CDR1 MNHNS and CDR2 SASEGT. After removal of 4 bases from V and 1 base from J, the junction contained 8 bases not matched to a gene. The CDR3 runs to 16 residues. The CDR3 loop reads CASSGEGTGFSYEQYF. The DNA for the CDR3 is TGTGCCAGCAGTGGGGAGGGGACAGGGTTTTCCTACGAGCAGTACTTC.

The CDR3 DNA sequence: TGTGCCAGCAGTGGTACCACGGGACAGGGCTCTCAGCCCCAGCATTTT. Amino acid sequence: CASSGTTGQGSQPQHF. The chain links TRBV6-1 to TRBJ1-5; TRBD1 aligns across 9 bases. This CDR3 spans 16 amino acids. Germline V gene data show CDR1 as MNHNS and CDR2 as SASEGT. The ends lost 4 bases at V and 6 bases at J; junction bases unmatched: 10.

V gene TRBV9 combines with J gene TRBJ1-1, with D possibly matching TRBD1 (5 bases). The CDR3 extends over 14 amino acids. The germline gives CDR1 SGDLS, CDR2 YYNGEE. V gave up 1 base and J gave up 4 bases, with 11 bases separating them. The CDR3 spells CASSVRGEGTEAFF. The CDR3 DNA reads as TGTGCCAGCAGCGTACGAGGGGAAGGCACTGAAGCTTTCTTT.

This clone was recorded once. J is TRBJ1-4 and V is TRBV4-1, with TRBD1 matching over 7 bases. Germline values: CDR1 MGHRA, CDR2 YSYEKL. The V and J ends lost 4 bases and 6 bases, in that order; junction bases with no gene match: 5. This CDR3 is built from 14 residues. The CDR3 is CASSPYGTDEKLFF. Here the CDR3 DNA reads TGCGCCAGCAGCCCCTACGGGACAGATGAAAAACTGTTTTTT.

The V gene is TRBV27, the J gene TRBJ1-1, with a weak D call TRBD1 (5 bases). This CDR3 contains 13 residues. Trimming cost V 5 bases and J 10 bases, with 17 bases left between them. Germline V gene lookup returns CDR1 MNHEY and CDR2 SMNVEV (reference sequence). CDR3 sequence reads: CASSPIHTGTAFF. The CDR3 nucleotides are TGTGCCAGCAGTCCTATACATACCGGGACAGCTTTCTTT.

The CDR3 loop reads CASSVRDRVNEQFF. CDR3 nucleotides: TGTGCCAGCAGCGTCCGGGACAGAGTGAATGAGCAGTTCTTC. This chain connects TRBV9 to TRBJ2-1; 7 bases match TRBD1. After removal of 2 bases from V and 7 bases from J, the junction contained 6 bases not matched to a gene. Germline lookup yields CDR1 SGDLS and CDR2 YYNGEE. The CDR3 length is 14 residues.

The CDR3 DNA sequence: TGCGCCAGCAGCCCCTACCGGCCAGGGAATACTGGAAACACCATATATTTT. Amino acid sequence: CASSPYRPGNTGNTIYF. The chain has TRBV5-1 and TRBJ1-3, with D possibly being TRBD1 (5 bases). The V end lost 4 bases, the J end lost 2 bases, and 19 bases lay between the germline ends. Germline lookup yields CDR1 SGHRS and CDR2 YFSETQ. The CDR3 runs 17 residues.

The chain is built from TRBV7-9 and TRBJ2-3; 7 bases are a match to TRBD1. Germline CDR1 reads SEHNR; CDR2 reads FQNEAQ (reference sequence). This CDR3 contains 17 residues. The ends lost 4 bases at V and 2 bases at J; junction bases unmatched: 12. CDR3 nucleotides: TGTGCCAGCAGCTCCCCCCCACAGGGGAGCTTCACAGATACGCAGTATTTT. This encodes CASSSPPQGSFTDTQYF. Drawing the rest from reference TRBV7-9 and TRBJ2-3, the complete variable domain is DTGVSQNPRHKITKRGQNVTFRCDPISEHNRLYWYRQTLGQGPEFLTYFQNEAQLEKSRLLSDRFSAERPKGSFSTLEIQRTEQGDSAMYLCASSSPPQGSFTDTQYFGPGTRLTVL.

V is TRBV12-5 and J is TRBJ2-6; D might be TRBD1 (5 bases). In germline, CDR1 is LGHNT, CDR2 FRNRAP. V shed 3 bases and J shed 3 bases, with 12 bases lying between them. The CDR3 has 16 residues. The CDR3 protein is CASGFNIRVGANVLTF. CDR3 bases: TGTGCTAGTGGTTTCAACATCAGGGTTGGGGCCAACGTCCTGACTTTC.

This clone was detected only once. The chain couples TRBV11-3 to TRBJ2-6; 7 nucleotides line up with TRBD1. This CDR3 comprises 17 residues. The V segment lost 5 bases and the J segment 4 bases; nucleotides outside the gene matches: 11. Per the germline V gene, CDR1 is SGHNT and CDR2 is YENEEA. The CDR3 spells CASSTRDSSSGANVLTF. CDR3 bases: TGTGCCAGCAGCACGAGGGACAGCAGCTCCGGGGCCAACGTCCTGACTTTC.

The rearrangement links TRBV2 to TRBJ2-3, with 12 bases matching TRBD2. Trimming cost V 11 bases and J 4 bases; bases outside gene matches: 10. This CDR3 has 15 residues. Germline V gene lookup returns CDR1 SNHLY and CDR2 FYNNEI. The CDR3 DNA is TGTGCCCGCCGACTAGCGGGGGTTATGGCAGATACGCAGTATTTT. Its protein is CARRLAGVMADTQYF.

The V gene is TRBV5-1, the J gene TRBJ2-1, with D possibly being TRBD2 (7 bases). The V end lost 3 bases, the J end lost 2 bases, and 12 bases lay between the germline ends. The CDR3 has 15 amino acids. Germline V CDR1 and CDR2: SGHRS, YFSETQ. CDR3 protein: CASSWGGGTYNEQFF. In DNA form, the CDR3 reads TGCGCCAGCAGCTGGGGGGGCGGAACCTACAATGAGCAGTTCTTC. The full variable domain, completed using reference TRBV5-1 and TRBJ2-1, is KAGVTQTPRYLIKTRGQQVTLSCSPISGHRSVSWYQQTPGQGLQFLFEYFSETQRNKGNFPGRFSGRQFSNSRSEMNVSTLELGDSALYLCASSWGGGTYNEQFFGPGTRLTVL.

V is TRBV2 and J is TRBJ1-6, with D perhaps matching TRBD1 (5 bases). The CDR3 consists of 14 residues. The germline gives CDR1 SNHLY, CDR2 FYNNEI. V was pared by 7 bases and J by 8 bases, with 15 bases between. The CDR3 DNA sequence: TGTGCCAGCATGGTTACCAGGGTCGATTCACCCCTCCACTTT. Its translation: CASMVTRVDSPLHF. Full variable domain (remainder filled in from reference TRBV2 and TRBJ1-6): EPEVTQTPSHQVTQMGQEVILRCVPISNHLYFYWYRQILGQKVEFLVSFYNNEISEKSEIFDDQFSVERPDGSNFTLKIRSTKLEDSAMYFCASMVTRVDSPLHFGNGTRLTVT.

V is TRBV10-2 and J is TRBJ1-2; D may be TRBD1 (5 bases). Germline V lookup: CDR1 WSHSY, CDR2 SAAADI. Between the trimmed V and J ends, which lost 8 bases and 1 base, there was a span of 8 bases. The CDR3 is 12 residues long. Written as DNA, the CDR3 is TGCGCCAGCCTGACAGATAACTATGGCTACACCTTC. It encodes CASLTDNYGYTF.

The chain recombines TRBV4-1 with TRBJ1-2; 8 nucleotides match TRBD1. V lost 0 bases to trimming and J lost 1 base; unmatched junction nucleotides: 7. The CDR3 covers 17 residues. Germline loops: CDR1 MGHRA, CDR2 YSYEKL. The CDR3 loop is CASSQDTTGGVNYGYTF. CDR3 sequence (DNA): TGCGCCAGCAGCCAAGATACCACAGGGGGTGTTAACTATGGCTACACCTTC.

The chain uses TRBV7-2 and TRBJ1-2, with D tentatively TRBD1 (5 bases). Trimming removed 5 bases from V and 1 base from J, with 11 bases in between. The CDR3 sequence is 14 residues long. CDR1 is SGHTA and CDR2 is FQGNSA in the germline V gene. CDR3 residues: CASSPKDNNYGYTF. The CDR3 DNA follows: TGTGCCAGCAGCCCAAAGGACAATAACTATGGCTACACCTTC.

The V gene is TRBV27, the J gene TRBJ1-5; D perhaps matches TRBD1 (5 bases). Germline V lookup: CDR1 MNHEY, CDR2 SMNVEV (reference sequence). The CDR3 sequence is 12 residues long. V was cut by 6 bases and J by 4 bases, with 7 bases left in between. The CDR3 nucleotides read TGTGCCAGCAGGAAGGGGAATCAGCCCCAGCATTTT. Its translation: CASRKGNQPQHF.

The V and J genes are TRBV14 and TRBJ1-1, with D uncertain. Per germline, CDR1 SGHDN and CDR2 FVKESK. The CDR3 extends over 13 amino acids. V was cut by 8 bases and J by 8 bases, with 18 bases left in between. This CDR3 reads CASGLMNSREAFF. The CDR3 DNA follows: TGTGCCAGCGGCCTAATGAACAGCCGCGAAGCTTTCTTT.

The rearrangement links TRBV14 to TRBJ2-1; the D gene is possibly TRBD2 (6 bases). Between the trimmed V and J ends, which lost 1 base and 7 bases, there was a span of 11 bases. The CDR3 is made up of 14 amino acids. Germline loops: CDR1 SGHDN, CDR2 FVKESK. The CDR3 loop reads CASSQAGSGNEQFF. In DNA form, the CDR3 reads TGTGCCAGCAGCCAAGCCGGGAGCGGTAATGAGCAGTTCTTC.